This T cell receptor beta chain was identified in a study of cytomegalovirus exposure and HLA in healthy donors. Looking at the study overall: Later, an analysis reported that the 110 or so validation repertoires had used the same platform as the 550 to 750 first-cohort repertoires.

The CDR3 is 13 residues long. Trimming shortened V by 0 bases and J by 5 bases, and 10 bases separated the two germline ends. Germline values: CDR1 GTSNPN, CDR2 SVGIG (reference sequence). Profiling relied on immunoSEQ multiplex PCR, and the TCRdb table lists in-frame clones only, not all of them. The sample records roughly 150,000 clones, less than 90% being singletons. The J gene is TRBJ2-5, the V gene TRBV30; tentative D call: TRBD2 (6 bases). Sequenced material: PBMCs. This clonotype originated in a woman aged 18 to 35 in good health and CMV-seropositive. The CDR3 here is CAWSVIGRETQYF. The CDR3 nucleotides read TGTGCCTGGAGTGTAATAGGGAGGGAGACCCAGTACTTC.